This TCR beta chain derives from a study of cytomegalovirus exposure and HLA in healthy donors. In the study overall: Membership in the Caucasian-associated ancestry cluster was found for around 81% of approximately 380 genotyped donors. Study results and limitations: Cytomegalovirus status was reportedly diagnosed by the classifier with high sensitivity and specificity. Researchers counted around 170 TCR beta chains as cytomegalovirus-associated.

With regard to this clone: The antigen is undetermined.

V shed 0 bases and J shed 6 bases, with 13 bases lying between them. The germline CDR1 and CDR2 sequences are SGHRS and YFSETQ. The CDR3 runs 14 residues. Both 60 Vbeta primers and 13 Jbeta primers went into the PCR. Sequencing was performed with immunoSEQ multiplex PCR; in TCRdb, only in-frame clones are kept and a portion is missing. The sample contains more than 90,000 clones, 76% of which appear only once. Sequencing input: PBMCs. This chain links TRBV5-1 with TRBJ2-7; D possibly corresponds to TRBD1 (6 bases). This clonotype was sampled from a man aged 50 or older in good health and CMV-seropositive. The CDR3 DNA follows: TGCGCCAGCAGCTTGGCCTCAACAGGGCTCGAGCAGTACTTC. Amino acid sequence: CASSLASTGLEQYF.